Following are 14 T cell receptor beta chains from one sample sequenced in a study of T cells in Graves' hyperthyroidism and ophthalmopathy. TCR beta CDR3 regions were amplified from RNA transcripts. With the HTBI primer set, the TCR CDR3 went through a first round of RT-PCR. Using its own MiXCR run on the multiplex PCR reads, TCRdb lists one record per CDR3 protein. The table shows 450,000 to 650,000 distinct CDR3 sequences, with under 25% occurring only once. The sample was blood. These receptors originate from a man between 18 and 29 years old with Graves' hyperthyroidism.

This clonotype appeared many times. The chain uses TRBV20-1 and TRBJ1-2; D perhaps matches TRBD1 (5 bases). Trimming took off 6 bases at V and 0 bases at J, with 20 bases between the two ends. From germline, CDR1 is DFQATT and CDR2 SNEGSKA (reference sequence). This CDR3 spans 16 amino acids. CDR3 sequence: CSAPTQGPGTNYGYTF. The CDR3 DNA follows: TGCAGTGCCCCGACCCAGGGTCCAGGAACTAACTATGGCTACACCTTC.

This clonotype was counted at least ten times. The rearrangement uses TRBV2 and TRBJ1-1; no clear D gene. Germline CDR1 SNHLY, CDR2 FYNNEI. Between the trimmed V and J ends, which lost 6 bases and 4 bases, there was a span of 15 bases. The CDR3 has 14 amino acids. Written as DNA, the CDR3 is TGTGCCAGCAGAAGGGAGGGAGGGTTCACTGAAGCTTTCTTT. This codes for CASRREGGFTEAFF.

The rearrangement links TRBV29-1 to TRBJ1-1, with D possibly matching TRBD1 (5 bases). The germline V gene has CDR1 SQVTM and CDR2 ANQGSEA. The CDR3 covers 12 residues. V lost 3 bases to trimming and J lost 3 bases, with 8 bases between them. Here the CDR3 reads CSVEGGDTEAFF. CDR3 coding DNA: TGCAGCGTTGAGGGGGGGGACACTGAAGCTTTCTTT.

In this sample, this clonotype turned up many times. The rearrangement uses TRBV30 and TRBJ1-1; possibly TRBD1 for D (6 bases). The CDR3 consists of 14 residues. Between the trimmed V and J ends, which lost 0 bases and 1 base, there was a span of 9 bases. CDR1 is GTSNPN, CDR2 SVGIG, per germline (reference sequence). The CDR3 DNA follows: TGTGCCTGGAGTGTGGGACACAGGAACACTGAAGCTTTCTTT. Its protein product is CAWSVGHRNTEAFF.

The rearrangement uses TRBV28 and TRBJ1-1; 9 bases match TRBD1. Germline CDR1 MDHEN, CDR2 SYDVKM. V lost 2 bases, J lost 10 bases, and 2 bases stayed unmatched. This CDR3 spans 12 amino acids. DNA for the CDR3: TGTGCCAGCAGTTTAACAGGGGGCGGAGCTTTCTTT. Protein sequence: CASSLTGGGAFF.

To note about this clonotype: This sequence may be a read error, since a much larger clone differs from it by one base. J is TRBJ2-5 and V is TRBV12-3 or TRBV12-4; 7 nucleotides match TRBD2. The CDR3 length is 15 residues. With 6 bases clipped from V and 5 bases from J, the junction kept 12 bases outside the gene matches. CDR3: CASSPRGELGETQYF. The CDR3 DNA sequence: TGTGCCAGCAGCCCCCGGGGGGAATTGGGGGAGACCCAGTACTTC.

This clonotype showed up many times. The CDR3 sequence is CASNPQVNTEAFF. CDR3 sequence (DNA): TGTGCCAGCAATCCTCAGGTGAACACTGAAGCTTTCTTT. The genes are TRBV12-3 or TRBV12-4 and TRBJ1-1; D gene uncertain. The length of the CDR3 is 13 residues. V shed 7 bases and J shed 0 bases, with 9 bases lying between them.

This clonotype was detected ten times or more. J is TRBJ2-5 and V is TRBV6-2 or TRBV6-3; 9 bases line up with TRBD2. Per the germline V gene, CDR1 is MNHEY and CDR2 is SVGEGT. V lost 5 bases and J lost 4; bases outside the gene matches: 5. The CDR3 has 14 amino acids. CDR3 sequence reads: CASSRGGAPETQYF. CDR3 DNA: TGTGCCAGCAGTCGCGGGGGGGCCCCAGAGACCCAGTACTTC.

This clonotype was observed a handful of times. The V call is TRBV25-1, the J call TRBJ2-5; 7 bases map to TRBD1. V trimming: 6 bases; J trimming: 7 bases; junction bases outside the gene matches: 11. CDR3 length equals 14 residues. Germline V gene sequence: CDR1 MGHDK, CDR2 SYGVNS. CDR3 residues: CASSPGQQSGTQYF. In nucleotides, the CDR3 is TGTGCCAGCAGCCCGGGACAGCAATCCGGGACCCAGTACTTC.

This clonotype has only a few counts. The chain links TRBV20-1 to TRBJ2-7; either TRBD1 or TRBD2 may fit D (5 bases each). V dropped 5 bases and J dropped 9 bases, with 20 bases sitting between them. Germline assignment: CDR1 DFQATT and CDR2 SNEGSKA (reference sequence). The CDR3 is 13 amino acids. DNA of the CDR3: TGCAGTGCTCTTCCGGGACCCTCCTCCGGGCAGTACTTC. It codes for CSALPGPSSGQYF.

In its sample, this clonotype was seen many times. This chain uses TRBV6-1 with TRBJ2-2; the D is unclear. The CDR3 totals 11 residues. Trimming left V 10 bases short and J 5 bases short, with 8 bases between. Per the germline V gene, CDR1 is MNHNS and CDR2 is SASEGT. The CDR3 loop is CATRTTGELFF. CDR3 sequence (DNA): TGTGCCACACGAACGACCGGGGAGCTGTTTTTT.

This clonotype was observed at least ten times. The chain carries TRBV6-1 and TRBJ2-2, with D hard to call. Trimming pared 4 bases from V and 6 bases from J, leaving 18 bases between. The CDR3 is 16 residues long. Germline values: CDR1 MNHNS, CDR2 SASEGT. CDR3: CASSAWTSPRPGELFF. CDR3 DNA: TGTGCCAGCAGTGCCTGGACCTCCCCCCGACCCGGGGAGCTGTTTTTT.

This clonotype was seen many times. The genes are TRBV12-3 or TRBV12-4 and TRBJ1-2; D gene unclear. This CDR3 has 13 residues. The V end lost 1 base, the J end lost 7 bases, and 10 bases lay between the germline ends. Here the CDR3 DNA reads TGTGCCAGCAGTTTAGGCAGGCAACTTGGCTACACCTTC. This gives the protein CASSLGRQLGYTF.

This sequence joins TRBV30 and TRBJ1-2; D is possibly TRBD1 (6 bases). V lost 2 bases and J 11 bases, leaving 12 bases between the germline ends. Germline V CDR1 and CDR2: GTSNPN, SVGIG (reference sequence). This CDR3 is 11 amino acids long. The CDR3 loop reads CAWSRDKAYTF. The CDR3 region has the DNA TGTGCCTGGAGTAGGGACAAGGCTTACACCTTC.